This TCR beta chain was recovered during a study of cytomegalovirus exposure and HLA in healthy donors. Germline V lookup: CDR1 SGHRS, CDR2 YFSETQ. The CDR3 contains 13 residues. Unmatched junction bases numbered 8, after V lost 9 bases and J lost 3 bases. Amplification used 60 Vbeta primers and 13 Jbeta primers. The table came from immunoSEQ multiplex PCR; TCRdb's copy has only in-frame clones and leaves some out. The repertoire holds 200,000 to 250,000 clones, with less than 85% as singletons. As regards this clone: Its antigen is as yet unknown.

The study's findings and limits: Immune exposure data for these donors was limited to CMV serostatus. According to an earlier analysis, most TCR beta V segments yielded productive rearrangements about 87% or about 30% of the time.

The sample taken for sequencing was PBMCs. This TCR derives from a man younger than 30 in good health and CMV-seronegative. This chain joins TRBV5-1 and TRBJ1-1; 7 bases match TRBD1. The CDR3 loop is CATKQGQYTEAFF. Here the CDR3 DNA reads TGCGCCACCAAACAGGGGCAATACACTGAAGCTTTCTTT. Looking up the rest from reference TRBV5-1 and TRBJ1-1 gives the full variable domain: KAGVTQTPRYLIKTRGQQVTLSCSPISGHRSVSWYQQTPGQGLQFLFEYFSETQRNKGNFPGRFSGRQFSNSRSEMNVSTLELGDSALYLCATKQGQYTEAFFGQGTRLTVV.